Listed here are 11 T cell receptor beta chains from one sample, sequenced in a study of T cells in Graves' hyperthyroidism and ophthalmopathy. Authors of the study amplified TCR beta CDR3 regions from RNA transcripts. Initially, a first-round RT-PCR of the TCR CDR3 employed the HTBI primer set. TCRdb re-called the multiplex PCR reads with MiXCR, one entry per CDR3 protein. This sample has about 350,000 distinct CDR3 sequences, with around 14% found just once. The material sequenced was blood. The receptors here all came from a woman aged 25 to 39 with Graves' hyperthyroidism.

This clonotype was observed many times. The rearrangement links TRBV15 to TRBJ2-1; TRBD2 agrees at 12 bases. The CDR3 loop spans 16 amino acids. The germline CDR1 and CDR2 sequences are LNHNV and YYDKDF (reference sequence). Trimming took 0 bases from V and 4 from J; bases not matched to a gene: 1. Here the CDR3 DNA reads TGTGCCACCAGCAGAGAGGGACTAGCGGGTTACAATGAGCAGTTCTTC. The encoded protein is CATSREGLAGYNEQFF. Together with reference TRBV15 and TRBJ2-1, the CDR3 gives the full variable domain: DAMVIQNPRYQVTQFGKPVTLSCSQTLNHNVMYWYQQKSSQAPKLLFHYYDKDFNNEADTPDNFQSRRPNTSFCFLDIRSPGLGDTAMYLCATSREGLAGYNEQFFGPGTRLTVL.

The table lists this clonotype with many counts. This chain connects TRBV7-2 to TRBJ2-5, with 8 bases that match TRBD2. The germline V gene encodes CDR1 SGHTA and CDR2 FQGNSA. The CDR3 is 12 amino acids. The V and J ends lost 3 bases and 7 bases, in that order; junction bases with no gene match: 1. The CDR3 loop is CASSLLAGTQYF. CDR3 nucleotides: TGTGCCAGCAGCTTGCTAGCGGGGACCCAGTACTTC.

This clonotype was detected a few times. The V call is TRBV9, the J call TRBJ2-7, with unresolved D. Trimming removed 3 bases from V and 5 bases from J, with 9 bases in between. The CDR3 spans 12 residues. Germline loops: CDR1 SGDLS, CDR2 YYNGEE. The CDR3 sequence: CASSGVHDEQYF. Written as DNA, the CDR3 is TGTGCCAGCAGCGGGGTTCACGACGAGCAGTACTTC.

For the CDR3, the DNA is TGTGCCAGCAGCGCCTTCTTATATACAAGGAACACTGAAGCTTTCTTT. Protein product: CASSAFLYTRNTEAFF. The gene calls are TRBV2 and TRBJ1-1; D unclear. The CDR3 spans 16 residues. Looked up from germline, CDR1 is SNHLY and CDR2 is FYNNEI. The germline V and J ends were trimmed by 6 bases and 1 base, with 18 bases remaining between them.

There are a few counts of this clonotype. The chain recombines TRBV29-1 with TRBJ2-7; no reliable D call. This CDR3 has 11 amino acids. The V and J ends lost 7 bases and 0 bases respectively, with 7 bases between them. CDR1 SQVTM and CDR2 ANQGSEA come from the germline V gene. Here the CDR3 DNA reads TGCAGCGCCGAAGACTCCTACGAGCAGTACTTC. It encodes CSAEDSYEQYF.

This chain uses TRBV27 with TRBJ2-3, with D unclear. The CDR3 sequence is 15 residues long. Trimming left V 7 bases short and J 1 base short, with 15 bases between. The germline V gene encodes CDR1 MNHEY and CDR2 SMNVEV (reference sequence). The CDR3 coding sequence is TGTGCCAGCACCCGCGGCGACGGACGCACAGATACGCAGTATTTT. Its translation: CASTRGDGRTDTQYF.

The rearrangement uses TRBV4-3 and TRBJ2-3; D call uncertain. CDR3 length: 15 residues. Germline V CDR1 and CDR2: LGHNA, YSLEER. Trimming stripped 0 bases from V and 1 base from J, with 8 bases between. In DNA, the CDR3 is TGCGCCAGCAGCCAAGATGGCGCTCGCACAGATACGCAGTATTTT. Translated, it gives CASSQDGARTDTQYF.

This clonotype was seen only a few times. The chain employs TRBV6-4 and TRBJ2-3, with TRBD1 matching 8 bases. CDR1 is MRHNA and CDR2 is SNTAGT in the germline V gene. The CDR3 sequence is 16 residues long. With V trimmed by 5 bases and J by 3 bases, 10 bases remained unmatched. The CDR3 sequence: CASSPQGATTTDTQYF. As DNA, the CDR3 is TGTGCCAGCAGTCCCCAGGGGGCTACTACGACAGATACGCAGTATTTT.

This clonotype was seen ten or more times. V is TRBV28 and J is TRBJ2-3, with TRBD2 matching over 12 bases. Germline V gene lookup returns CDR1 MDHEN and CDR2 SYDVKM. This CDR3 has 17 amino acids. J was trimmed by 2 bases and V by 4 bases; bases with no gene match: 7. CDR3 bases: TGTGCCAGCAGTTCCGGGACTAGCGGGTCCCTCACAGATACGCAGTATTTT. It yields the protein CASSSGTSGSLTDTQYF.

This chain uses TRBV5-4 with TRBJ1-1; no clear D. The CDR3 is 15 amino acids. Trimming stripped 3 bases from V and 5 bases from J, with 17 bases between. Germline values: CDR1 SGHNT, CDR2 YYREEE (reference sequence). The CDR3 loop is CASSSEALRRTEAFF. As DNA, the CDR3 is TGTGCCAGCAGCTCGGAGGCACTCAGGAGGACTGAAGCTTTCTTT.

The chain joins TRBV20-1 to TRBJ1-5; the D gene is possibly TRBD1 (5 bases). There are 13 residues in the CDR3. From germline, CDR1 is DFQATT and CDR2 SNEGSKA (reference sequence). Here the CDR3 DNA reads TGCAGCAAGGGGAAGGGGAGCAATCAGCCCCAGCATTTT. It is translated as CSKGKGSNQPQHF.